The clone carrying this T cell receptor (beta chain) was counted only a few times. The antigen remains unidentified. This record belongs to a study of beta chain features in type 1 diabetes. The authors reverse transcribed all of the isolated RNA, so sequencing captured expressed TCRB transcripts. Sequencing of naive, central memory and regulatory T cell samples gave an average of approximately 3.8 million reads. Data came from immunoSEQ multiplex PCR; TCRdb stores just in-frame clones and leaves some out. The table shows 850,000 to 900,000 clones, with roughly 17% occurring only once. Overall study results and limits: TCRB CDR3s were moderately but significantly shorter in Type 1 diabetes patients in all four CD4+ subsets. In patients and controls equally, PCR might favor templates that are shorter.

This CDR3 is built from 14 residues. The germline V gene encodes CDR1 LNHDA and CDR2 SQIVND (reference sequence). The ends were cut back, 6 bases at V and 4 bases at J, with 13 bases in the middle. The clonotype comes from a woman in her late teens or twenties in good health. The chain carries TRBV19 and TRBJ2-1, with TRBD2 as a possible D gene (5 bases). What was sequenced was naive CD4+ T cells from blood. The CDR3: CASRFSSGYNEQFF. Written as DNA, the CDR3 is TGTGCCAGTAGGTTCTCAAGCGGTTACAATGAGCAGTTCTTC. The full variable domain, with the rest looked up from reference TRBV19 and TRBJ2-1, is DGGITQSPKYLFRKEGQNVTLSCEQNLNHDAMYWYRQDPGQGLRLIYYSQIVNDFQKGDIAEGYSVSREKKESFPLTVTSAQKNPTAFYLCASRFSSGYNEQFFGPGTRLTVL.